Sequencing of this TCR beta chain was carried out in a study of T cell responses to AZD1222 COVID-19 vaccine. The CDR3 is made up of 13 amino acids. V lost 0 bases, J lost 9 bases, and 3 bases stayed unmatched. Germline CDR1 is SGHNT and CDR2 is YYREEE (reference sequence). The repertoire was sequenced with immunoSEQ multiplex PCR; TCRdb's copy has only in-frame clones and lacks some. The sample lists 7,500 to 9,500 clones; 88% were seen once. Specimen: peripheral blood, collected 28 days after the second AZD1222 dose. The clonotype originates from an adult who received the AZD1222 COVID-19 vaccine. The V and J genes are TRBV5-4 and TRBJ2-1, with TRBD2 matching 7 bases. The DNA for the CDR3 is TGTGCCAGCAGCTTGGAAGCGGGATCTGAGCAGTTCTTC. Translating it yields CASSLEAGSEQFF.